This TCR beta chain is drawn from a study of shared clonotypes between healthy human individuals. The germline gives CDR1 SEHNR, CDR2 FQNEAQ (reference sequence). This CDR3 spans 14 amino acids. Trimming stripped 5 bases from V and 6 bases from J, with 17 bases between. A remark on this clone: The antigen remains unidentified.

Study findings and constraints: Sharing across a few donors was seen in around 5% of naive CD4 clonotypes.

Genomic DNA of every subset was divided equally among multiple immunoSEQ plates. Only in-frame clones appear in the TCRdb table, and some are missing; sequencing was by immunoSEQ multiplex PCR. The profile shows around 2.3 million clones, almost 96% of them singletons. This clonotype was sampled from a man younger than 35 in good health. V usage is TRBV7-9 and J usage is TRBJ2-7; weak D call: TRBD1 (5 bases). Source material: naive CD4+ T cells sorted from blood. Subset described: CD45RA+ positively selected. The CDR3 region is CASSPRAGLVEQYF. CDR3 sequence (DNA): TGTGCCAGCAGCCCCCGGGCAGGGTTGGTCGAGCAGTACTTC. The variable domain in full, with the rest retrieved from reference TRBV7-9 and TRBJ2-7, is DTGVSQNPRHKITKRGQNVTFRCDPISEHNRLYWYRQTLGQGPEFLTYFQNEAQLEKSRLLSDRFSAERPKGSFSTLEIQRTEQGDSAMYLCASSPRAGLVEQYFGPGTRLTVT.